This TCR beta chain comes out of a study of beta chain features in type 1 diabetes. Study-wide context: Regarding age, gender and cell yields, patients proved similar to healthy donors.

Germline lookup yields CDR1 SSHAT and CDR2 FNYEAQ (reference sequence). V dropped 0 bases and J dropped 5 bases, with 19 bases sitting between them. The CDR3 is 17 amino acids. Sequenced material consisted of expressed TCRB transcripts (all of the isolated RNA was reverse transcribed). The assay was immunoSEQ multiplex PCR, and TCRdb's table has in-frame clones only and misses some. This sample carries 350,000 to 400,000 clones, roughly 12% of them seen once, and the ten largest clones take about 0.01%. Remarks on this clone: What it binds is unknown.

Study-wide results and limits: Shorter TCRB CDR3s, moderately but significantly so, were found in Type 1 diabetes patients in all four CD4+ subsets.

The sequencing input was naive CD4+ T cells from blood. The chain couples TRBV7-7 to TRBJ2-5, with a possible D match to TRBD1 (6 bases). The TCR comes from a young woman with type 1 diabetes. The CDR3 here is CASSLAPWQGNMETQYF. The CDR3, as DNA: TGTGCCAGCAGCTTAGCTCCCTGGCAGGGGAACATGGAGACCCAGTACTTC.